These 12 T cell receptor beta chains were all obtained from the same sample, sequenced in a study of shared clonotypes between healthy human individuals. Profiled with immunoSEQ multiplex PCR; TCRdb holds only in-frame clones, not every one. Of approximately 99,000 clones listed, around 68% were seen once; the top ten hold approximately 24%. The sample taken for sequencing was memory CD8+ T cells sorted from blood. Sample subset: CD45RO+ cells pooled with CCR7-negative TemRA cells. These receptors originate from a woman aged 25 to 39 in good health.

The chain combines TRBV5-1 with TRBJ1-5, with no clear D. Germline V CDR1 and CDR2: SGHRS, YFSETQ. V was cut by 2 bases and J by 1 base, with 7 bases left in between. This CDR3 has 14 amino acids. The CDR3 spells CASSLHYSNQPQHF. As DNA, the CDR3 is TGCGCCAGCAGCTTACACTACAGCAATCAGCCCCAGCATTTT.

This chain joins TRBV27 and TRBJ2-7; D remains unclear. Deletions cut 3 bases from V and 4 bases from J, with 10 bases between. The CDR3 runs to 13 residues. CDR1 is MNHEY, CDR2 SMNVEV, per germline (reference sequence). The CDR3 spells CASSFSPPYEQYF. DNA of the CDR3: TGTGCCAGCAGTTTTTCCCCTCCGTACGAGCAGTACTTC.

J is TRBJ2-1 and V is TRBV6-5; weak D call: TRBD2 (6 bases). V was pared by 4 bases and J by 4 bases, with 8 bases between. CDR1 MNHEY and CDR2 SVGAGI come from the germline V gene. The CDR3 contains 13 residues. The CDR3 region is CASSSGEYNEQFF. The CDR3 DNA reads TGTGCCAGCAGTTCGGGGGAATACAATGAGCAGTTCTTC.

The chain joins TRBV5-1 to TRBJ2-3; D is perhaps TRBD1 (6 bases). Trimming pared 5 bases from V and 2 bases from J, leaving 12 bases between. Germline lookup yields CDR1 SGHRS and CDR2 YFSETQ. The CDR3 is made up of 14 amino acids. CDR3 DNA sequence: TGCGCCAGCAGAGGACAGAGCAACACAGATACGCAGTATTTT. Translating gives CASRGQSNTDTQYF.

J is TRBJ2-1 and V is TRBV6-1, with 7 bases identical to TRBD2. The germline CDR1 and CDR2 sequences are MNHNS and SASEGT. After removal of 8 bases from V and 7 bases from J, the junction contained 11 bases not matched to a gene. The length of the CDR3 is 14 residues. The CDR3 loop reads CASRTPSGYNEQFF. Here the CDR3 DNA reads TGTGCCAGCCGCACCCCTAGCGGTTATAATGAGCAGTTCTTC.

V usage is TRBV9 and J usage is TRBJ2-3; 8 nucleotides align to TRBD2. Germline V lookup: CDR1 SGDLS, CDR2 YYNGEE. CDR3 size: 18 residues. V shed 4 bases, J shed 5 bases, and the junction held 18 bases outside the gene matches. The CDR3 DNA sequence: TGTGCCAGCAGCTCCCCGGGAGGGACCCCCCCACACGGAGATACGCAGTATTTT. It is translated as CASSSPGGTPPHGDTQYF.

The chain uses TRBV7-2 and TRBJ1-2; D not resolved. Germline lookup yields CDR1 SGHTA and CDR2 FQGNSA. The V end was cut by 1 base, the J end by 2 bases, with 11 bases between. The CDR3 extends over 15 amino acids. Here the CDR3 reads CASSLGGAGNYGYTF. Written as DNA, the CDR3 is TGTGCCAGCAGCTTAGGGGGTGCGGGGAACTATGGCTACACCTTC.

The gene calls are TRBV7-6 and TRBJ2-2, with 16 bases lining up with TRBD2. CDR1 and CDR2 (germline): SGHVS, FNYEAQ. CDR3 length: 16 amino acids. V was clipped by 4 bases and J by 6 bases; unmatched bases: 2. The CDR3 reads CASSSGLAGGAGELFF. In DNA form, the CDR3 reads TGTGCCAGCAGCTCGGGACTAGCGGGAGGGGCCGGGGAGCTGTTTTTT. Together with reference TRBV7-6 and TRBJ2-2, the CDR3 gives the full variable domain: GAGVSQSPRYKVTKRGQDVALRCDPISGHVSLYWYRQALGQGPEFLTYFNYEAQQDKSGLPNDRFSAERPEGSISTLTIQRTEQRDSAMYRCASSSGLAGGAGELFFGEGSRLTVL.

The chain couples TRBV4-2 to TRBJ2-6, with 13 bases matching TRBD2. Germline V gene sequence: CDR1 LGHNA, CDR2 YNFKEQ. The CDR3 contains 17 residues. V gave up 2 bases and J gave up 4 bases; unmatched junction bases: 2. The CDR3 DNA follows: TGTGCCAGCAGCCAAACGGGACTAGCGGGAGGGGCCAACGTCCTGACTTTC. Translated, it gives CASSQTGLAGGANVLTF.

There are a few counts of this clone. The chain's CDR3 is CASSPGRGPNEKLFF. Written as DNA, the CDR3 is TGCGCCAGCAGCCCTGGCAGGGGACCTAATGAAAAACTGTTTTTT. The genes are TRBV5-1 and TRBJ1-4; a possible D gene is TRBD1 (6 bases). This CDR3 comprises 15 residues. Per germline, CDR1 SGHRS and CDR2 YFSETQ. V was pared by 4 bases and J by 3 bases, with 13 bases between.

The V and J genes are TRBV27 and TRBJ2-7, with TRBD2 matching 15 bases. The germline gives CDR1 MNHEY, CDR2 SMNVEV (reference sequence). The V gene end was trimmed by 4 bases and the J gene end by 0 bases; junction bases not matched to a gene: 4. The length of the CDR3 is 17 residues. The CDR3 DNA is TGTGCCAGCAGTTCGGGACTAGCGGGGGGAAGCTCCTACGAGCAGTACTTC. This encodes CASSSGLAGGSSYEQYF.

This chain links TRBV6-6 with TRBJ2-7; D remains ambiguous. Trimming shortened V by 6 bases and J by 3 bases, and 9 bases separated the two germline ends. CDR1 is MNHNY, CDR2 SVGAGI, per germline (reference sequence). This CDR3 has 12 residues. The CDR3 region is CASSRSRYEQYF. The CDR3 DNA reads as TGTGCCAGCAGCCGCTCCCGCTACGAGCAGTACTTC.